This TCR beta chain was obtained from a study of identical twins. Only healthy Caucasians were enrolled as donors. The table lists this clonotype with a few counts. Its antigen is undetermined. Deletions cut 2 bases from V and 6 bases from J, with 5 bases between. Germline-derived CDR1 and CDR2 are SGHTA and FQGNSA. The CDR3 consists of 12 residues. A universal primer site arose from template switching, and cDNA bore unique molecular identifiers. TCRdb re-derived calls from the 5' RACE reads in MiXCR, one entry per CDR3 protein. The sample comprises about 500,000 distinct CDR3 sequences, approximately 14% of which are singletons, and 0.95% to 1% rests with the top ten. Study-wide findings and caveats: Insertions were reduced in abundant cord blood beta clonotypes but not in memory repertoires. Modeled out-of-frame TCR alpha sharing in monozygotic twins fell below observed levels.

These data were likewise used in another study, on yellow fever vaccine responses in identical twins.

The rearrangement uses TRBV7-2 and TRBJ1-5; D gene uncertain. The sequence derives from a woman younger than 35 in good health. The sequenced sample consisted of CD4+ T cells sorted from blood. The CDR3 DNA reads as TGTGCCAGCAGCTTATTGAGTCAGCCCCAGCATTTT. Its protein product is CASSLLSQPQHF. Full variable domain (rest looked up from reference TRBV7-2 and TRBJ1-5): GAGVSQSPSNKVTEKGKDVELRCDPISGHTALYWYRQSLGQGLEFLIYFQGNSAPDKSGLPSDRFSAERTGGSVSTLTIQRTQQEDSAVYLCASSLLSQPQHFGDGTRLSIL.